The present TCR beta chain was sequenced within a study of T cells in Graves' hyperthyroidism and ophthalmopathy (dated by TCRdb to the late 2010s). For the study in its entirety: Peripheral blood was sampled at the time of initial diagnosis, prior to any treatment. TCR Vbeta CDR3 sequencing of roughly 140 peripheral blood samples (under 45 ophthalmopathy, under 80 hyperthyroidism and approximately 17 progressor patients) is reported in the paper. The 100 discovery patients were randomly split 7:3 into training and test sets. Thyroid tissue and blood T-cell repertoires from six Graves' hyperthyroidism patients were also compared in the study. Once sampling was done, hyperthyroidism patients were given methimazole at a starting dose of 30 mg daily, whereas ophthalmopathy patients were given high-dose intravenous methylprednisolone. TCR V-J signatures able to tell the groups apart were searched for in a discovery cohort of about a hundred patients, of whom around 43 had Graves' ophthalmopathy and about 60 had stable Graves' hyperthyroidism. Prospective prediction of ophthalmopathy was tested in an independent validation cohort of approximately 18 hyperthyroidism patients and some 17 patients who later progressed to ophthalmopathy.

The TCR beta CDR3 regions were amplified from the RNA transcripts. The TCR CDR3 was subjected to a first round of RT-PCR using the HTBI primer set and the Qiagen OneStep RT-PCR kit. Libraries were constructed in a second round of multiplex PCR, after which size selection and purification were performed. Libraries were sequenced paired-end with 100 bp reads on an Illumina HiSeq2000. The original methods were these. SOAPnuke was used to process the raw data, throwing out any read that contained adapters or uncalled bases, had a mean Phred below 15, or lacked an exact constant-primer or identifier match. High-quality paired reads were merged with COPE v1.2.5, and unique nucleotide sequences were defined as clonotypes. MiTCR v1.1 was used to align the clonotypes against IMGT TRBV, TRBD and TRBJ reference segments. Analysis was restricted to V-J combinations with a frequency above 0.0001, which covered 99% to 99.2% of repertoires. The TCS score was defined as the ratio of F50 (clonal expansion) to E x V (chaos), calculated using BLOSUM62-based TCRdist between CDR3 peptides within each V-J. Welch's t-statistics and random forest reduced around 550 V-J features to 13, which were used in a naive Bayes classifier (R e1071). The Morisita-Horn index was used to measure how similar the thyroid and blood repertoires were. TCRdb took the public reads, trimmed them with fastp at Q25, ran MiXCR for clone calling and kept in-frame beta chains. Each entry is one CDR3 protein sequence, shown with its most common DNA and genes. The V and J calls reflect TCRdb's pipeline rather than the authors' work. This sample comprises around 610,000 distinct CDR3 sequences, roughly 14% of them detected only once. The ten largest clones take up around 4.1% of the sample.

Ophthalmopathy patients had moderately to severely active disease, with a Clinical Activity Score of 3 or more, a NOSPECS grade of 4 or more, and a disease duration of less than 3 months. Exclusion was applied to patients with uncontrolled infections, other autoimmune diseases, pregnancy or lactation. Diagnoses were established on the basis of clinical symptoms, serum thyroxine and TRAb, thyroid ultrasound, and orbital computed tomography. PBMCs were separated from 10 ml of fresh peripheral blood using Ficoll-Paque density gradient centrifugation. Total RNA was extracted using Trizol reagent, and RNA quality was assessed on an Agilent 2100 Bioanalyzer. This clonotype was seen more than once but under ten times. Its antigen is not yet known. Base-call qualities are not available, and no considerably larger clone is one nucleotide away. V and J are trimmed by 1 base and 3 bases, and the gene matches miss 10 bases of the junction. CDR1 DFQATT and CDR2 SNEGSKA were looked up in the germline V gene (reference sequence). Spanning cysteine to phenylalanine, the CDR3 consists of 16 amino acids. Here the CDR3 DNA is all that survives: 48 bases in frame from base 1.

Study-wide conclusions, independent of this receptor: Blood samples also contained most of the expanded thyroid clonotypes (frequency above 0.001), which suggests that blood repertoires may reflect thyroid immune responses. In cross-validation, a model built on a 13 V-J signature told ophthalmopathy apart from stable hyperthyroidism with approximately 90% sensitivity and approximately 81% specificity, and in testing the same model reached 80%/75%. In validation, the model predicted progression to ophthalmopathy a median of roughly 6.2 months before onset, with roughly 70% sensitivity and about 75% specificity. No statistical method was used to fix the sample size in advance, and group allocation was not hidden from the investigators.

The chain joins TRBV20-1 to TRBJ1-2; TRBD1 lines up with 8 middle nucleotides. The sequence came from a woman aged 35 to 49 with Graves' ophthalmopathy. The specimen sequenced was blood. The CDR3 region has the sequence CSARVGVQGAYYGYTF. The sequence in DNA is TGCAGTGCTAGAGTAGGAGTCCAGGGGGCCTACTATGGCTACACCTTC.